The 32 T cell receptor beta chains presented below share a single source sample, sequenced in a study of persistence of HIV-infected CD4 T cells. Nonspecific anti-CD3/anti-CD28 bead stimulation represents the broad CD4+ T cell repertoire. Sorting selected CD4+ T cells upregulating both CD40 ligand and CD69. The libraries were made with immunoSEQ version 4 in survey mode. Method: immunoSEQ multiplex PCR; TCRdb's copy keeps in-frame clones and lacks some. The sample lists roughly 43,000 clones, about nine tenths occurring once. Antigens for these TCRs are unknown. Sequenced here: CD4+ T cells sorted from PBMCs after 18-hour stimulation, sampled from a patient who received antiretroviral therapy. The receptors originated from an adult man with HIV who was CMV-seropositive.

V is TRBV27 and J is TRBJ1-5; D is unresolved. V was clipped by 0 bases and J by 6 bases, with 6 bases between them. The CDR3 spans 13 residues. The germline gives CDR1 MNHEY, CDR2 SMNVEV (reference sequence). CDR3 sequence (DNA): TGTGCCAGCAGTTTATCGTCCGTTCAGCCCCAGCATTTT. Translating it yields CASSLSSVQPQHF.

The V and J genes are TRBV4-1 and TRBJ2-1, with TRBD2 matching over 13 bases. J gave up 6 bases and V 4 bases, and 6 bases lay outside the gene matches. CDR1 and CDR2 from the germline V gene are MGHRA and YSYEKL. The CDR3 has 16 residues. The CDR3 DNA sequence: TGCGCCAGCAGCCGACCGGGACTAGCGGGACTCAATGAGCAGTTCTTC. Amino acid sequence: CASSRPGLAGLNEQFF.

V usage is TRBV3-1 (or the pseudogene TRBV3-2) and J usage is TRBJ1-4, with D perhaps TRBD1 (6 bases). Per the germline V gene, CDR1 is LGHDT and CDR2 is YNNKEL (reference sequence). Trimming cost V 6 bases and J 7 bases, with 15 bases left between them. This CDR3 is 14 amino acids long. The CDR3 is CASSAQGIGEKLFF. CDR3 sequence (DNA): TGTGCCAGCAGTGCCCAGGGGATCGGTGAAAAACTGTTTTTT.

V gene TRBV9 combines with J gene TRBJ1-2; TRBD1 might be the D (5 bases). The V and J ends lost 5 bases and 8 bases respectively, with 16 bases between them. Germline values: CDR1 SGDLS, CDR2 YYNGEE. The length of the CDR3 is 13 residues. The CDR3 sequence: CASSGSEGLGYTF. The CDR3 DNA sequence: TGTGCCAGCAGTGGGAGTGAGGGGCTCGGCTACACCTTC.

This clone came up a few times. The gene calls are TRBV18 and TRBJ1-1; 7 bases map to TRBD1. The trim removed 4 bases at V and 3 bases at J, leaving 11 bases unmatched. There are 16 residues in the CDR3. Germline V gene data show CDR1 as KGHSH and CDR2 as LQKENI. CDR3 protein: CASSRERGQRYTEAFF. The CDR3 bases are TGTGCCAGCTCACGGGAGAGGGGGCAGAGGTACACTGAAGCTTTCTTT.

This clone was recorded only once. The CDR3 nucleotides read TGTGCCAGCAGTTCCCCGGGGAACGGTTCACCCCTCCACTTT. It yields the protein CASSSPGNGSPLHF. The chain combines TRBV28 with TRBJ1-6, with no clear D. V dropped 4 bases and J dropped 9 bases, with 13 bases sitting between them. The CDR3 spans 14 residues. From germline, CDR1 is MDHEN and CDR2 SYDVKM. Looking up the rest from reference TRBV28 and TRBJ1-6 gives the full variable domain: DVKVTQSSRYLVKRTGEKVFLECVQDMDHENMFWYRQDPGLGLRLIYFSYDVKMKEKGDIPEGYSVSREKKERFSLILESASTNQTSMYLCASSSPGNGSPLHFGNGTRLTVT.

This clone showed up just once. The chain recombines TRBV5-1 with TRBJ2-6; 9 nucleotides agree with TRBD1. In germline, CDR1 is SGHRS, CDR2 YFSETQ. The V and J ends lost 5 bases and 0 bases, in that order; junction bases with no gene match: 6. The CDR3 has 17 residues. Here the CDR3 reads CASSSGQGSSGANVLTF. The CDR3 nucleotides are TGCGCCAGCAGTTCGGGACAGGGCTCCTCTGGGGCCAACGTCCTGACTTTC.

This chain connects TRBV7-2 to TRBJ2-3; 8 nucleotides match TRBD2. Losses at the gene ends were 1 base for V and 0 bases for J; bases not matched to a gene: 0. The CDR3 is 15 residues long. From germline, CDR1 is SGHTA and CDR2 FQGNSA. The CDR3 is CASSLVAGSTDTQYF. CDR3 coding DNA: TGTGCCAGCAGCTTAGTAGCGGGAAGCACAGATACGCAGTATTTT.

This chain joins TRBV4-2 and TRBJ2-7, with 8 bases that match TRBD1. V gave up 4 bases and J gave up 0 bases; unmatched junction bases: 5. This CDR3 spans 15 amino acids. CDR1 and CDR2 from the germline V gene are LGHNA and YNFKEQ. The CDR3 DNA sequence: TGTGCCAGCAGCCTCCGGGACAGGAGCTCCTACGAGCAGTACTTC. Its protein is CASSLRDRSSYEQYF.

The chain couples TRBV5-6 to TRBJ1-6, with TRBD1 identical over 7 bases. The CDR3 extends over 16 amino acids. The germline V gene encodes CDR1 SGHDT and CDR2 YYEEEE. J was trimmed by 3 bases and V by 4 bases; bases with no gene match: 7. CDR3 in amino acids: CASSSRTGVYNSPLHF. As DNA, the CDR3 is TGTGCCAGCAGCAGCCGAACAGGGGTCTATAATTCACCCCTCCACTTT.

The chain combines TRBV5-1 with TRBJ2-7, with 13 bases lining up with TRBD2. The J segment lost 0 bases and the V segment lost 0 bases, leaving 3 bases of the junction unmatched. Per the germline V gene, CDR1 is SGHRS and CDR2 is YFSETQ. The CDR3 totals 17 residues. In nucleotides, the CDR3 is TGCGCCAGCAGCTTGGCGACTAGCGGGGGGACCTCCTACGAGCAGTACTTC. It yields the protein CASSLATSGGTSYEQYF. Full variable domain (missing parts from reference TRBV5-1 and TRBJ2-7): KAGVTQTPRYLIKTRGQQVTLSCSPISGHRSVSWYQQTPGQGLQFLFEYFSETQRNKGNFPGRFSGRQFSNSRSEMNVSTLELGDSALYLCASSLATSGGTSYEQYFGPGTRLTVT.

About this clone: The same CDR3 arises from other DNA sequences in this sample as well. V and J are TRBV5-1 and TRBJ2-2, with D perhaps matching TRBD1 (5 bases). Trimming took 0 bases from V and 2 from J, leaving 8 bases between them. CDR1 SGHRS and CDR2 YFSETQ come from the germline V gene. This CDR3 has 15 amino acids. The CDR3 loop is CASSLADRNTGELFF. For the CDR3, the DNA is TGCGCCAGCAGCTTGGCCGACAGAAACACCGGGGAGCTGTTTTTT.

This clone was found a few times. The V gene is TRBV27, the J gene TRBJ1-1, with 7 positions matching TRBD1. The trim removed 5 bases at V and 4 bases at J, leaving 7 bases unmatched. CDR3 size: 14 residues. Germline assignment: CDR1 MNHEY and CDR2 SMNVEV (reference sequence). The CDR3, as DNA: TGTGCCAGCAGTCAACACAGGGGAGCCACTGAAGCTTTCTTT. This encodes CASSQHRGATEAFF.

The chain combines TRBV28 with TRBJ2-7; 8 nucleotides agree with TRBD2. V lost 3 bases to trimming and J lost 3 bases; unmatched junction nucleotides: 7. Germline lookup yields CDR1 MDHEN and CDR2 SYDVKM. The length of the CDR3 is 15 residues. CDR3: CASSLSQRGRYEQYF. CDR3 coding DNA: TGTGCCAGCAGTTTGAGCCAGCGGGGGCGCTACGAGCAGTACTTC.

J is TRBJ2-7 and V is TRBV27; D possibly corresponds to TRBD1 (6 bases). CDR1 MNHEY and CDR2 SMNVEV come from the germline V gene (reference sequence). The CDR3 length is 14 residues. Trimming stripped 2 bases from V and 2 bases from J, with 10 bases between. This CDR3 reads CASSLVDRTYEQYF. Written as DNA, the CDR3 is TGTGCCAGCAGTTTAGTGGACAGAACCTACGAGCAGTACTTC.

The chain combines TRBV7-7 with TRBJ2-1, with 12 bases that match TRBD2. Unmatched junction bases numbered 5, after V lost 4 bases and J lost 7 bases. Germline assignment: CDR1 SSHAT and CDR2 FNYEAQ (reference sequence). This CDR3 is 15 amino acids long. In DNA form, the CDR3 reads TGTGCCAGCAGCTCTAGCGGGGGGGCCGGTAATGAGCAGTTCTTC. It codes for CASSSSGGAGNEQFF.

This chain connects TRBV12-3 or TRBV12-4 to TRBJ1-2; no firm D call. This CDR3 spans 13 amino acids. The V end lost 7 bases, the J end lost 10 bases, and 19 bases lay between the germline ends. The CDR3 region has the DNA TGTGCCAGCACCTTAGTGAGGGATAATCCCTACACCTTC. This codes for CASTLVRDNPYTF.

The chain is built from TRBV19 and TRBJ1-6; D remains unclear. The CDR3 covers 13 residues. CDR1 is LNHDA and CDR2 is SQIVND in the germline V gene (reference sequence). The V and J ends lost 6 bases and 11 bases respectively, with 14 bases between them. The CDR3 sequence: CASRFSQLAPLHF. The CDR3 coding sequence is TGTGCCAGTAGGTTCAGCCAGCTAGCACCCCTCCACTTT. The variable domain in full, with the rest retrieved from reference TRBV19 and TRBJ1-6, is DGGITQSPKYLFRKEGQNVTLSCEQNLNHDAMYWYRQDPGQGLRLIYYSQIVNDFQKGDIAEGYSVSREKKESFPLTVTSAQKNPTAFYLCASRFSQLAPLHFGNGTRLTVT.

This chain links TRBV18 with TRBJ2-7; 8 nucleotides align to TRBD2. J gave up 0 bases and V 1 base, and 2 bases lay outside the gene matches. This CDR3 spans 15 amino acids. Germline V gene sequence: CDR1 KGHSH, CDR2 LQKENI. The chain's CDR3 is CASSPQLAGSYEQYF. CDR3 bases: TGTGCCAGCTCACCACAGCTAGCGGGCTCCTACGAGCAGTACTTC.

The chain carries TRBV2 and TRBJ1-4; D is undetermined. V lost 7 bases to trimming and J lost 7 bases, with 16 bases between them. Germline CDR1 is SNHLY and CDR2 is FYNNEI. The CDR3 covers 14 residues. CDR3 sequence reads: CASNKIGPAEKLFF. CDR3 coding DNA: TGTGCCAGCAACAAAATAGGGCCAGCTGAAAAACTGTTTTTT.

This clone was counted once. The chain couples TRBV7-3 to TRBJ1-6; 10 bases agree with TRBD1. There are 15 residues in the CDR3. With V trimmed by 5 bases and J by 2 bases, 0 bases remained unmatched. Looked up from germline, CDR1 is SGHTA and CDR2 is FQGTGA. CDR3 nucleotides: TGTGCCAGCAGCGGGACAGGGGCCTATAATTCACCCCTCCACTTT. Translating gives CASSGTGAYNSPLHF.

The chain carries TRBV10-2 and TRBJ2-2, with 10 bases that match TRBD2. V shed 6 bases and J 4 bases; nucleotides not matched to a gene: 14. CDR3 length: 18 residues. CDR1 is WSHSY and CDR2 is SAAADI in the germline V gene. CDR3 loop: CASRDGSAGGQSTGELFF. The CDR3 nucleotides are TGCGCCAGCAGGGACGGTTCAGCGGGGGGGCAGAGCACCGGGGAGCTGTTTTTT.

This CDR3 is CASSQEGGPHWNEQFF. The CDR3 DNA reads TGTGCCAGCAGCCAAGAAGGGGGACCCCATTGGAATGAGCAGTTCTTC. V usage is TRBV4-2 and J usage is TRBJ2-1, with D possibly being TRBD1 (6 bases). Looked up from germline, CDR1 is LGHNA and CDR2 is YNFKEQ. Trimming shortened V by 0 bases and J by 7 bases, and 16 bases separated the two germline ends. This CDR3 has 16 residues.

This clone was seen more than once but under ten times. The CDR3 sequence: CASSVDTGYVQYF. The CDR3 nucleotides are TGTGCCAGCAGCGTAGATACAGGGTATGTGCAGTACTTC. This sequence joins TRBV9 and TRBJ2-7, with D possibly being TRBD1 (6 bases). The CDR3 consists of 13 residues. V was pared by 0 bases and J by 9 bases, with 13 bases between. Germline V gene data show CDR1 as SGDLS and CDR2 as YYNGEE.

The chain employs TRBV29-1 and TRBJ2-7, with D possibly matching TRBD1 (5 bases). The CDR3 has 12 residues. Looked up from germline, CDR1 is SQVTM and CDR2 is ANQGSEA. Trimming stripped 4 bases from V and 2 bases from J, with 9 bases between. Here the CDR3 reads CSVGDRAYEQYF. The CDR3 nucleotides read TGCAGCGTTGGTGACAGAGCCTACGAGCAGTACTTC.

This chain links TRBV5-6 with TRBJ1-5; the D is unclear. CDR3 length equals 12 residues. Germline-derived CDR1 and CDR2 are SGHDT and YYEEEE. V was shortened by 4 bases and J by 5 bases, with 7 bases between the two germline ends. The CDR3, as DNA: TGTGCCAGCAGCATAGGCGATCAGCCCCAGCATTTT. Translating gives CASSIGDQPQHF.

The rearrangement links TRBV7-9 to TRBJ1-4, with 9 bases lining up with TRBD1. Germline CDR1 reads SEHNR; CDR2 reads FQNEAQ (reference sequence). After removal of 2 bases from V and 8 bases from J, the junction contained 12 bases not matched to a gene. This CDR3 is 17 amino acids long. The CDR3 region is CASSLSPNRGLREKLFF. The CDR3 DNA sequence: TGTGCCAGCAGCTTAAGCCCCAACAGGGGGCTTCGGGAAAAACTGTTTTTT.

The chain employs TRBV7-8 and TRBJ2-3; D not resolved. The CDR3 loop spans 16 amino acids. The germline V gene has CDR1 SGHVS and CDR2 FQNEAQ. V gave up 3 bases and J gave up 5 bases, with 18 bases separating them. The CDR3 sequence: CASSFDALWGGDTQYF. CDR3 sequence (DNA): TGTGCCAGCAGCTTTGACGCATTGTGGGGTGGAGATACGCAGTATTTT. The full variable domain, with the rest looked up from reference TRBV7-8 and TRBJ2-3, is GAGVSQSPRYKVAKRGQDVALRCDPISGHVSLFWYQQALGQGPEFLTYFQNEAQLDKSGLPSDRFFAERPEGSVSTLKIQRTQQEDSAVYLCASSFDALWGGDTQYFGPGTRLTVL.

The V gene is TRBV25-1, the J gene TRBJ1-2; TRBD1 is a possible D gene (5 bases). This CDR3 has 15 amino acids. Germline V gene data show CDR1 as MGHDK and CDR2 as SYGVNS. V was cut by 3 bases and J by 4 bases, with 15 bases left in between. The CDR3 coding sequence is TGTGCCAGCAGTGACCCCGCGGGGGACCTCTATGGCTACACCTTC. This codes for CASSDPAGDLYGYTF.

The V and J genes are TRBV3-1 (or the pseudogene TRBV3-2) and TRBJ2-7; 9 bases agree with TRBD1. The CDR3 extends over 14 amino acids. Trimming removed 1 base from V and 6 bases from J; junction bases left unmatched: 4. The germline gives CDR1 LGHDT, CDR2 YNNKEL (reference sequence). CDR3 coding DNA: TGTGCCAGCAGCCAAGCGATGACAGGGGGCGAGCAGTACTTC. Translation gives CASSQAMTGGEQYF.

This chain connects TRBV5-1 to TRBJ1-1; D gene uncertain. This CDR3 region has 15 residues. Trimming removed 2 bases from V and 1 base from J, with 12 bases in between. CDR1 and CDR2 (germline): SGHRS, YFSETQ. The CDR3, as DNA: TGCGCCAGCAGCTTTCAGTTAGCCACGAACACTGAAGCTTTCTTT. Translation: CASSFQLATNTEAFF.

The genes are TRBV6-4 and TRBJ2-3; D is possibly TRBD1 or TRBD2 (5 bases each). The germline gives CDR1 MRHNA, CDR2 SNTAGT. The CDR3 has 16 amino acids. V was shortened by 2 bases and J by 4 bases, with 16 bases between the two germline ends. CDR3 nucleotides: TGTGCCAGCAGTGACCCAGGGACCTCCGTCCCAGATACGCAGTATTTT. Amino acid sequence: CASSDPGTSVPDTQYF.